This T cell receptor beta chain was captured in a study of control samples from healthy donors and cancer patients. Germline V gene sequence: CDR1 MNHEY, CDR2 SVGEGT. The CDR3 runs to 15 residues. Trimming pared 5 bases from V and 3 bases from J, leaving 16 bases between. Libraries were prepared by immunoSEQ multiplex PCR; TCRdb keeps only in-frame clonotypes and omits some of them. The table has tens of thousands of clones, more than 75% seen once. This rearrangement joins TRBV6-2 or TRBV6-3 to TRBJ2-5; the D gene is possibly TRBD1 (6 bases). This receptor was obtained from a man over 45 in good health. The source material was blood. The CDR3 DNA follows: TGTGCCAGCAGTAGGGGGACGTATGCTAAAGAGACCCAGTACTTC. As protein: CASSRGTYAKETQYF.